One sample yielded the 20 T cell receptor beta chains listed below, sequenced in a study of technical replicates of blood from several donors. Clones were read by immunoSEQ multiplex PCR, and TCRdb kept only the in-frame ones, dropping some. The data hold roughly 79,000 clones, with around 96% observed a single time. Sequenced material: T cells isolated from PBMCs. All receptors derive from a human donor in good health.

V is TRBV6-1 and J is TRBJ2-7; 9 bases line up with TRBD1. Germline trimming cut 6 bases from V and 3 bases from J; bases unmatched to any gene: 6. From germline, CDR1 is MNHNS and CDR2 SASEGT. This CDR3 has 14 residues. The CDR3 spells CASSRDREFYEQYF. For the CDR3, the DNA is TGTGCCAGCAGCCGGGACAGGGAGTTCTACGAGCAGTACTTC.

The chain uses TRBV19 and TRBJ2-7; TRBD1 agrees at 8 bases. The J segment lost 2 bases and the V segment lost 5 bases, leaving 5 bases of the junction unmatched. There are 14 residues in the CDR3. The germline CDR1 and CDR2 sequences are LNHDA and SQIVND (reference sequence). CDR3 loop: CASSPGTGPYEQYF. The CDR3 DNA follows: TGTGCCAGTAGTCCGGGGACAGGCCCCTACGAGCAGTACTTC.

The V call is TRBV9, the J call TRBJ2-1; 12 bases map to TRBD2. J gave up 7 bases and V 4 bases, and 9 bases lay outside the gene matches. This CDR3 has 16 amino acids. The germline V gene has CDR1 SGDLS and CDR2 YYNGEE. The CDR3 sequence is CASSLRLAGVDNEQFF. Here the CDR3 DNA reads TGTGCCAGCAGCCTCAGACTAGCGGGAGTAGATAATGAGCAGTTCTTC.

This chain uses TRBV7-3 with TRBJ2-7, with 9 positions matching TRBD1. This CDR3 comprises 15 residues. The junction had 4 bases not matched to a gene; V was cut back by 2 bases and J by 2 bases. Germline V gives CDR1 SGHTA, CDR2 FQGTGA. This CDR3 is CASSLGDRETYEQYF. The CDR3 DNA is TGTGCCAGCAGCTTAGGGGACAGGGAGACCTACGAGCAGTACTTC.

Note on this clone: One end of the junction fails to match germline, which may point to a read error. This chain connects TRBV11-2 to TRBJ1-4; 10 positions match TRBD1. The CDR3 is made up of 15 amino acids. Germline-derived CDR1 and CDR2 are SGHAT and FQNNGV. The CDR3 DNA follows: TGTGCCAGCAGCCTAGACGGGACAGGGGAAGAAAAACTGTTTTTT. This gives the protein CASSLDGTGEEKLFF.

The chain combines TRBV2 with TRBJ1-1; 8 nucleotides agree with TRBD1. Trimming cost V 8 bases and J 5 bases; bases outside gene matches: 7. The CDR3 is 13 residues long. CDR1 and CDR2 from the germline V gene are SNHLY and FYNNEI. CDR3 sequence reads: CASWDRSETEAFF. The DNA of the CDR3 is TGTGCCAGCTGGGACAGGTCTGAAACTGAAGCTTTCTTT.

The rearrangement uses TRBV23-1 and TRBJ2-1; TRBD1 might be the D (5 bases). TRBV23-1 carries the ORF label, with uncertain function. Trimming left V 5 bases short and J 7 bases short, with 6 bases between. The CDR3 length is 11 residues. The CDR3 sequence is CASSWTNEQFF. In nucleotides, the CDR3 is TGCGCCAGCAGTTGGACAAATGAGCAGTTCTTC.

V is TRBV27 and J is TRBJ1-2; D not certain. The CDR3 has 14 amino acids. The V end was cut by 3 bases, the J end by 4 bases, with 12 bases between. The germline V gene has CDR1 MNHEY and CDR2 SMNVEV (reference sequence). The CDR3 DNA is TGTGCCAGCAGTTTCACCGGGAGCGGCTATGGCTACACCTTC. Protein product: CASSFTGSGYGYTF.

The chain recombines TRBV6-6 with TRBJ2-7, with 12 bases that match TRBD2. The CDR3 length is 14 residues. The J segment lost 3 bases and the V segment lost 6 bases, leaving 3 bases of the junction unmatched. Germline values: CDR1 MNHNY, CDR2 SVGAGI (reference sequence). This chain's CDR3 is CASSGLAGSYEQYF. CDR3 sequence (DNA): TGTGCCAGCAGCGGACTAGCGGGAAGCTACGAGCAGTACTTC.

The chain is built from TRBV2 and TRBJ2-2; D is perhaps TRBD2 (6 bases). The CDR3 sequence is 14 residues long. Trimming removed 6 bases at V and 1 base at J, with 9 bases between. The germline V gene has CDR1 SNHLY and CDR2 FYNNEI. This CDR3 is CASRSSGNTGELFF. Here the CDR3 DNA reads TGTGCCAGCAGAAGTAGCGGGAACACCGGGGAGCTGTTTTTT.

V is TRBV5-4 and J is TRBJ1-1; 9 nucleotides line up with TRBD1. This CDR3 has 13 amino acids. V lost 7 bases, J lost 5 bases, and 6 bases stayed unmatched. Germline V gives CDR1 SGHNT, CDR2 YYREEE (reference sequence). Written as DNA, the CDR3 is TGTGCCAGCGGTCTGACAGGGGGGACTGAAGCTTTCTTT. Translation: CASGLTGGTEAFF.

This rearrangement joins TRBV10-2 to TRBJ2-7, with D possibly being TRBD1 (6 bases). CDR3 length: 13 amino acids. Trimming took 3 bases from V and 3 from J, leaving 9 bases between them. Germline-derived CDR1 and CDR2 are WSHSY and SAAADI. The CDR3 DNA is TGCGCCAGCAGTGAAGGACAGTACTACGAGCAGTACTTC. Protein: CASSEGQYYEQYF.

The chain employs TRBV5-4 and TRBJ2-7; 7 bases align to TRBD2. The CDR3 length is 16 residues. V was pared by 0 bases and J by 0 bases, with 6 bases of the junction left unmatched. The germline V gene encodes CDR1 SGHNT and CDR2 YYREEE (reference sequence). The CDR3 loop is CASSLENGRSSYEQYF. In DNA, the CDR3 is TGTGCCAGCAGCTTGGAAAACGGGAGGAGCTCCTACGAGCAGTACTTC.

This chain connects TRBV5-3 to TRBJ1-1; TRBD1 agrees at 7 bases. TRBV5-3 is an open reading frame whose function is uncertain. V trimming: 3 bases; J trimming: 1 base; junction bases outside the gene matches: 12. This CDR3 comprises 17 residues. This CDR3 is CARSWGTASTGNTEAFF. The CDR3 region has the DNA TGTGCCAGAAGCTGGGGGACAGCCTCTACGGGGAACACTGAAGCTTTCTTT.

The chain joins TRBV6-5 to TRBJ2-7; TRBD2 is a possible D gene (5 bases). The length of the CDR3 is 12 residues. The germline V gene encodes CDR1 MNHEY and CDR2 SVGAGI. CDR3 protein: CASGLGTYEQYF. The CDR3 DNA reads TGTGCGAGTGGGCTCGGGACCTACGAGCAGTACTTC.

This sequence joins TRBV6-1 and TRBJ2-7; a weak D match, TRBD2 (6 bases). CDR3 length equals 15 residues. Per the germline V gene, CDR1 is MNHNS and CDR2 is SASEGT. With 2 bases removed from V and 3 bases from J, the gap between germline ends came to 14 bases. CDR3 amino acids: CASSESSSSDYEQYF. In nucleotides, the CDR3 is TGTGCCAGCAGTGAATCTTCCTCTAGCGACTACGAGCAGTACTTC.

This rearrangement joins TRBV10-3 to TRBJ2-7, with D maybe TRBD1 (6 bases). Trimming removed 10 bases at V and 2 bases at J, with 12 bases between. CDR1 and CDR2 (germline): ENHRY, SYGVKD. The CDR3 consists of 12 residues. In nucleotides, the CDR3 is TGTGCCACACTGGACAGTGCCTACGAGCAGTACTTC. Residues: CATLDSAYEQYF.

The V and J genes are TRBV4-1 and TRBJ2-7, with D possibly matching TRBD2 (6 bases). Germline CDR1 reads MGHRA; CDR2 reads YSYEKL. V was pared by 0 bases and J by 4 bases, with 13 bases between. The CDR3 covers 15 residues. CDR3 DNA: TGCGCCAGCAGCCAAGAAGGGTGGGACTTTTACGAGCAGTACTTC. Translating gives CASSQEGWDFYEQYF.

The table lists this clone with a few counts. This rearrangement joins TRBV7-2 to TRBJ1-5; D is ambiguous. The CDR3 is 13 residues long. Germline V gene lookup returns CDR1 SGHTA and CDR2 FQGNSA. Trimming removed 3 bases at V and 6 bases at J, with 9 bases between. In nucleotides, the CDR3 is TGTGCCAGCAGCTTTCGAGGGATTCAGCCCCAGCATTTT. This sequence encodes CASSFRGIQPQHF.

V gene TRBV6-1 combines with J gene TRBJ2-1; D is uncertain. V lost 6 bases to trimming and J lost 3 bases, with 12 bases between them. This CDR3 spans 14 amino acids. Looked up from germline, CDR1 is MNHNS and CDR2 is SASEGT. The CDR3 loop reads CASRSRNGYNEQFF. The CDR3 DNA sequence: TGTGCCAGCAGGTCTAGGAACGGCTACAATGAGCAGTTCTTC.